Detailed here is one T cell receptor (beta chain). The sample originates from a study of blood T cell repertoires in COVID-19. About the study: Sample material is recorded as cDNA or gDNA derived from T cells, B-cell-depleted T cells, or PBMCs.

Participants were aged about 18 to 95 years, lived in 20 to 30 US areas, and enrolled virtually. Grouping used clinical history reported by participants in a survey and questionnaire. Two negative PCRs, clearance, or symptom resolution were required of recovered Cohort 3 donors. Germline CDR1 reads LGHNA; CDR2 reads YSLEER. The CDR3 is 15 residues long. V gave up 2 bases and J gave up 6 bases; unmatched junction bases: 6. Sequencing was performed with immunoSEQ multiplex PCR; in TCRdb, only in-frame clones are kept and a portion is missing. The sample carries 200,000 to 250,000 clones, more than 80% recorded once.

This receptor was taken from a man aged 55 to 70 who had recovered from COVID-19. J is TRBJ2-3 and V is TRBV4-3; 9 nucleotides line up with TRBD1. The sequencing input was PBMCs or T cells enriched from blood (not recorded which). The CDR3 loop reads CASSQRGDRGDTQYF. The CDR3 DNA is TGCGCCAGCAGCCAAAGGGGAGACAGGGGGGATACGCAGTATTTT.